The 10 T cell receptor beta chains listed next were all sequenced from one sample in a study of PD-1 blockade in classical Hodgkin lymphoma. Every patient relapsed after autologous stem cell transplantation, and brentuximab vedotin exposure varied. Sequenced by immunoSEQ multiplex PCR; TCRdb stores in-frame clones only, minus some. The table includes around 25,000 clones, 80% detected once. Sequencing was performed on peripheral blood mononuclear cells (PBMCs), taken at baseline. The receptors shown here come from a human donor with classical Hodgkin lymphoma.

This clone appeared once. V is TRBV18 and J is TRBJ1-5; possibly TRBD1 for D (6 bases). The CDR3 is 15 residues long. Trimming shortened V by 2 bases and J by 1 base, and 9 bases separated the two germline ends. The germline V gene has CDR1 KGHSH and CDR2 LQKENI. CDR3 amino acids: CASSPNGQSNQPQHF. CDR3 sequence (DNA): TGTGCCAGCTCACCAAATGGACAGAGCAATCAGCCCCAGCATTTT.

The chain uses TRBV6-1 and TRBJ1-5; D is unresolved. Germline CDR1 is MNHNS and CDR2 is SASEGT. Trimming left V 3 bases short and J 2 bases short, with 11 bases between. This CDR3 is built from 15 residues. CDR3 sequence (DNA): TGTGCCAGCAGTGACGAGGGCCGCGGCAATCAGCCCCAGCATTTT. The encoded protein is CASSDEGRGNQPQHF.

This rearrangement joins TRBV6-5 to TRBJ1-2, with unresolved D. This CDR3 is built from 14 residues. Germline V gene lookup returns CDR1 MNHEY and CDR2 SVGAGI. The ends were cut back, 4 bases at V and 6 bases at J, with 15 bases in the middle. CDR3 nucleotide sequence: TGTGCCAGCAGTTCGGACGGCTACCTACATGGCTACACCTTC. Its translation is CASSSDGYLHGYTF.

This clone was seen a few times. The V and J genes are TRBV18 and TRBJ1-2, with 11 bases identical to TRBD1. This CDR3 region has 14 residues. Trimming at V came to 3 bases and at J to 4 bases, leaving 1 base not matched to a gene. Germline CDR1 and CDR2: KGHSH and LQKENI. The DNA of the CDR3 is TGTGCCAGCTCACCGGGACAGGGGGGCTATGGCTACACCTTC. This translates into CASSPGQGGYGYTF.

The CDR3, as DNA: TGTGCCAGCAGCGCGGGTCTAGCGGGGTCAGATACGCAGTATTTT. Its protein is CASSAGLAGSDTQYF. The V and J genes are TRBV2 and TRBJ2-3, with TRBD2 matching 9 bases. V was clipped by 6 bases and J by 4 bases; unmatched bases: 8. There are 15 residues in the CDR3. The germline V gene has CDR1 SNHLY and CDR2 FYNNEI.

The CDR3: CASSLGTGGSPLHF. In DNA form, the CDR3 reads TGTGCCAGCAGCCTCGGGACAGGGGGTTCACCCCTCCACTTT. The V gene is TRBV5-6, the J gene TRBJ1-6, with 11 positions matching TRBD1. CDR3 size: 14 residues. The V segment lost 4 bases and the J segment 9 bases; nucleotides outside the gene matches: 3. CDR1 and CDR2 from the germline V gene are SGHDT and YYEEEE. Drawing the rest from reference TRBV5-6 and TRBJ1-6, the complete variable domain is DAGVTQSPTHLIKTRGQQVTLRCSPKSGHDTVSWYQQALGQGPQFIFQYYEEEERQRGNFPDRFSGHQFPNYSSELNVNALLLGDSALYLCASSLGTGGSPLHFGNGTRLTVT.

The V gene is TRBV30, the J gene TRBJ2-5; no firm D call. The V end was cut by 1 base, the J end by 5 bases, with 14 bases between. CDR3 size: 14 residues. Germline V lookup: CDR1 GTSNPN, CDR2 SVGIG (reference sequence). As DNA, the CDR3 is TGTGCCTGGAGTGAAGCAGTTTTGGGGGAGACCCAGTACTTC. This translates into CAWSEAVLGETQYF.

The genes are TRBV19 and TRBJ1-1; a possible D gene is TRBD1 (5 bases). V was pared by 4 bases and J by 6 bases, with 12 bases between. This CDR3 is 13 amino acids long. Germline assignment: CDR1 LNHDA and CDR2 SQIVND (reference sequence). In DNA form, the CDR3 reads TGTGCCAGTAGTACGACCCGGGACTCTGAAGCTTTCTTT. Translation: CASSTTRDSEAFF.

This sequence joins TRBV7-2 and TRBJ2-5; 8 bases agree with TRBD1. V was clipped by 0 bases and J by 4 bases; unmatched bases: 7. The CDR3 has 16 amino acids. Germline CDR1 and CDR2: SGHTA and FQGNSA. CDR3 in DNA: TGTGCCAGCAGCTTAGCGCAGGCAGGGGGCGGAGAGACCCAGTACTTC. This translates into CASSLAQAGGGETQYF.

CDR3 amino acids: CASSPSGANYGYTF. Here the CDR3 DNA reads TGTGCCAGCTCACCTTCGGGGGCTAACTATGGCTACACCTTC. The rearrangement joins TRBV18 to TRBJ1-2, with D perhaps TRBD1 (5 bases). This CDR3 has 14 residues. Germline V gives CDR1 KGHSH, CDR2 LQKENI. Between the trimmed V and J ends, which lost 3 bases and 0 bases, there was a span of 8 bases.